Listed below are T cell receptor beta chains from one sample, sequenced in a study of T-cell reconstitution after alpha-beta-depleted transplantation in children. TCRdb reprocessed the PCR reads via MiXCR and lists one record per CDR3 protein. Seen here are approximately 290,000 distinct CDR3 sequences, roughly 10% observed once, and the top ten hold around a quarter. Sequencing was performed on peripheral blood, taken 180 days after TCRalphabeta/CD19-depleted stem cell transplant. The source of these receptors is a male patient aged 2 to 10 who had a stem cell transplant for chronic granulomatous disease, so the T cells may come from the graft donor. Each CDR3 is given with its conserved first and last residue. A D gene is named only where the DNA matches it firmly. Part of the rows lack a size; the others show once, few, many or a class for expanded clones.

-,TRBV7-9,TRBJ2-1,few,TGTGCCAGCAGCTTAGCCACCAAGTACCGACGCAATGAGCAGTTCTTC,CASSLATKYRRNEQFF
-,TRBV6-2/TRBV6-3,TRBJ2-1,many,TGTGCCAGCAGTTCCGCGGCTGAGCAGTTCTTC,CASSSAAEQFF
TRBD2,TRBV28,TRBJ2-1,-,TGTGCCAGCAGTTCCTCTTTCCTTGGCCAACTAGCGCATGAGCAGTTCTTC,CASSSSFLGQLAHEQFF
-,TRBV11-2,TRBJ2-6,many,TGTGCCAGCAGCTTACCACAGGGTATGGGGGCCAACGTCCTGACTTTC,CASSLPQGMGANVLTF
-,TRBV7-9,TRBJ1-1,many,TGTGCCAGCAGCCCAACGGGGTGGGGGCAAGTGGAAGCTTTCTTT,CASSPTGWGQVEAFF
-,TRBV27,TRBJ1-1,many,TGTGCCAGCAGTACACTCCGGACGGGGAACACTGAAGCTTTCTTT,CASSTLRTGNTEAFF
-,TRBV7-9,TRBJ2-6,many,TGTGCCAGCAGCTTAGCGTGGGGAGGAGGGGCCAACGTCCTGACTTTC,CASSLAWGGGANVLTF
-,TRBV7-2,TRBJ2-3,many,TGTGCCAGCAGCTTAGGGGCGCGGGTAGATACGCAGTATTTT,CASSLGARVDTQYF
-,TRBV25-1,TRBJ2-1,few,TGTGCCAGCAGTGTTGTGACAGAGCCATACAATGAGCAGTTCTTC,CASSVVTEPYNEQFF
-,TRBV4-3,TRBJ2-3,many,TGCGCCAGCAGCCTTCAGGGGATAGATACGCAGTATTTT,CASSLQGIDTQYF
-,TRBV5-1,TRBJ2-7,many,TGCGCCAGCAGCCCGACAGGGACTAAAGAGCAGTACTTC,CASSPTGTKEQYF
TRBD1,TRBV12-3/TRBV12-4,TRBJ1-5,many,TGTGCCAGCAGTTTGTACAGGGGCAGCAATCAGCCCCAGCATTTT,CASSLYRGSNQPQHF
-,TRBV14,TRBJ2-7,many,TGTGCCAGCAGCCAAGGTAGCGGAGCCTACGAGCAGTACTTC,CASSQGSGAYEQYF
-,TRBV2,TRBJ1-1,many,TGTGCCCACACGACAGGCGTGAACACTGAAGCTTTCTTT,CAHTTGVNTEAFF
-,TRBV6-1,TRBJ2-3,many,TGTGCCAGCAGCACGAGGGAGAGCACAGATACGCAGTATTTT,CASSTRESTDTQYF
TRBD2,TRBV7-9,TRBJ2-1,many,TGTGCCAGCAGCTTACCCGGAGGGCTAGCGGATTACAATGAGCAGTTCTTC,CASSLPGGLADYNEQFF
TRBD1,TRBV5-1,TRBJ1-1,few,TGCGCCAGCAGCTTGGTCTACAGGGGGCGCGCCACTGAAGCTTTCTTT,CASSLVYRGRATEAFF
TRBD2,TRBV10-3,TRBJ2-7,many,TGTGCCATCAGTGAACCTAGCGGGGGCCACGAGCAGTACTTC,CAISEPSGGHEQYF
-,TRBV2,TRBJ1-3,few,TGTGCCAGCAGTGAAGCCGGAAACACCATATATTTT,CASSEAGNTIYF
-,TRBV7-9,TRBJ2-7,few,TGTGCCAGCAGCTTAGTATCAAACTACGAGCAGTACTTC,CASSLVSNYEQYF
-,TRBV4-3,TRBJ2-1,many,TGCGCCAGCAGTTACCACCCAGGGGCCTATGAGCAGTTCTTC,CASSYHPGAYEQFF
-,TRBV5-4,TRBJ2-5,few,TGTGCCAGCCACGAACCCCGGAGGGAGACCCAGTACTTC,CASHEPRRETQYF
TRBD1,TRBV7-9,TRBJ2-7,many,TGTGCCAGCAGCAGACAGGGCCACTACGAGCAGTACTTC,CASSRQGHYEQYF
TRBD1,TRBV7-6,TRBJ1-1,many,TGTGCCAGCAGCCTAAGAACAGGGGGCTTGAACACTGAAGCTTTCTTT,CASSLRTGGLNTEAFF
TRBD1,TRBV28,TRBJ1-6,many,TGTGCCAGCACACCGGGACAGGTGAATTCACCCCTCCACTTT,CASTPGQVNSPLHF
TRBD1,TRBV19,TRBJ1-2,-,TGTGCCAGTAGTACCATGACAGGGGGCTACTATGGCTACACCTTC,CASSTMTGGYYGYTF
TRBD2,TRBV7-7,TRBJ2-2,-,TGTGCCAGCAGCTTAGCCCCATGGGATACTAGCGTCACCGGGGAGCTGTTTTTT,CASSLAPWDTSVTGELFF
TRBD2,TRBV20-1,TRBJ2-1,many,TGCAGTGCTCGGGGGACTAGCGGGGTAAATGAGCAGTTCTTC,CSARGTSGVNEQFF
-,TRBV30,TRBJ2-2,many,TGTGCCTGGAAATGGGACACCGGGGAGCTGTTTTTT,CAWKWDTGELFF
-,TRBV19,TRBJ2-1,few,TGTGCCAGTAGTTCCCAGACGGGCCCCGGCTCCTACAATGAGCAGTTCTTC,CASSSQTGPGSYNEQFF